Below, one T cell receptor (beta chain) is given with its context. The length of the CDR3 is 12 residues. V was shortened by 4 bases and J by 4 bases, with 8 bases between the two germline ends. CDR1 is SGHNT and CDR2 is YYREEE in the germline V gene (reference sequence). Patients from Seattle were sampled longitudinally, starting during active infection. As handled by the study authors: How many nucleated cells were present was estimated from reference gene primer amplification. Profiled with immunoSEQ multiplex PCR; TCRdb holds only in-frame clones, not every one. V and J calls and clone size are those listed in that table; D and trimming were worked out from the DNA. The sample contains about 160,000 clones, about 88% of which appear only once. The data stem from a study of blood T cell repertoires in COVID-19. Overall study: Acute and convalescent COVID-19 specimens originated in the United States, Italy and Spain. PBMCs, B-cell-depleted T cells, or T cells provided the cDNA or gDNA that made up the material.

The sequence derives from a woman aged 50 to 65 with COVID-19, enrolled during active disease. V gene TRBV5-4 combines with J gene TRBJ2-5; tentatively, D is TRBD1 (6 bases). Sequencing was done on a sample of peripheral blood. The CDR3 sequence: CASSPQGETQYF. In DNA form, the CDR3 reads TGTGCCAGCAGCCCACAGGGAGAGACCCAGTACTTC.